Reported below is one T cell receptor beta chain. Germline CDR1 and CDR2: MDHEN and SYDVKM. The CDR3 length is 11 residues. Trimming removed 8 bases from V and 5 bases from J, with 10 bases in between. HTBI primers from iRepertoire and Arm-PCR of CDR3 regions yielded the TCR beta libraries. The authors' processing: Throughout the samples, researchers identified about 56 TRBV and approximately 15 TRBJ segments. TCRdb reprocessed the multiplex PCR reads via MiXCR and lists one record per CDR3 protein. For this entry, the V and J calls and clone size follow TCRdb and not the study's own pipeline. Among roughly 400,000 distinct CDR3 sequences listed, roughly 20% were seen once. Time point meaning: persistent/refractory GD, antithyroid drugs over 5 years with positive TRAb. Making the TCR library involved RNA that had been extracted from PBMCs. The data were obtained in a study of regulatory T cells in long-lasting Graves disease.

The chain is built from TRBV28 and TRBJ2-7; D is unclear. Specimen: peripheral blood mononuclear cells (PBMCs), collected when the disease was refractory, from a patient treated with antithyroid drugs. The TCR originated in a female donor with Graves disease. The CDR3 loop reads CASGPYDEQYF. In nucleotides, the CDR3 is TGTGCCAGCGGCCCGTACGACGAGCAGTACTTC.